The T cell receptor beta chain described here comes from a study of blood T cell repertoires in COVID-19. The authors' processing: Amplification with reference gene primers provided the estimates of nucleated cell counts. Libraries were prepared by immunoSEQ multiplex PCR; TCRdb keeps only in-frame clonotypes and omits some of them. The DNA gave D and trimming, while V, J and clone size come from that table. The profile covers more than 150,000 clones, with 78% appearing a single time and 2.5% to 3% taken by the ten largest. This CDR3 contains 12 residues. V shed 5 bases and J shed 11 bases, with 15 bases lying between them.

The receptor's source is a woman older than 75 with active or convalescent COVID-19. Sequences were obtained from peripheral blood. J is TRBJ1-1 and V is TRBV12-3 or TRBV12-4; D is uncertain. This chain's CDR3 is CASSDGVVGAFF. The CDR3 DNA follows: TGTGCCAGCAGTGACGGGGTTGTGGGGGCTTTCTTT.